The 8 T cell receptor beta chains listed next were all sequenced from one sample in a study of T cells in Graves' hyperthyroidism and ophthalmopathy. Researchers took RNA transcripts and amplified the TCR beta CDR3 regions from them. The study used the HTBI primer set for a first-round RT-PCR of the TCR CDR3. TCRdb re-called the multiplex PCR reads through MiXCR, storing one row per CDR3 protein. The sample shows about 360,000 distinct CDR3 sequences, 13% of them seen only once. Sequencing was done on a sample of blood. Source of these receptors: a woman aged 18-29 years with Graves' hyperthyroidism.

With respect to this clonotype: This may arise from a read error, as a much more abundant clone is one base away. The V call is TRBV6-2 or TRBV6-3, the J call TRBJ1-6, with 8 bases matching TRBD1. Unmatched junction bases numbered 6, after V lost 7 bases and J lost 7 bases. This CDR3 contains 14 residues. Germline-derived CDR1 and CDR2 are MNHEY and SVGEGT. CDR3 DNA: TGTGCCAGCACCGGGACAGGTGGGAATTCACCCCTCCACTTT. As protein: CASTGTGGNSPLHF.

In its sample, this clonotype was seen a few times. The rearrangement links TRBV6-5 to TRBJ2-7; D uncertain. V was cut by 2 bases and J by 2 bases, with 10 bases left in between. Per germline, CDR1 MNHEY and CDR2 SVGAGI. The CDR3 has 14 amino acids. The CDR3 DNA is TGTGCCAGCAGTTACGAAGCGCCTACCTACGAGCAGTACTTC. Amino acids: CASSYEAPTYEQYF.

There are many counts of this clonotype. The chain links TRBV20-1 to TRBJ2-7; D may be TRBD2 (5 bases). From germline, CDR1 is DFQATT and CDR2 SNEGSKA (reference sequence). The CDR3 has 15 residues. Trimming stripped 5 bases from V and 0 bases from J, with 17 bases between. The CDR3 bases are TGCAGTGCTCAGGACGCGGGCCTTTACTCCTACGAGCAGTACTTC. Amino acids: CSAQDAGLYSYEQYF.

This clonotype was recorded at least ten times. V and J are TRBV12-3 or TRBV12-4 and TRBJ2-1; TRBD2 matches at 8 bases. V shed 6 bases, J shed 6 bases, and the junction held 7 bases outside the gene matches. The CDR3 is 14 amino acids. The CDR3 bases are TGTGCCAGCAGCCCGGGACTAGTCTTCAATGAGCAGTTCTTC. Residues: CASSPGLVFNEQFF.

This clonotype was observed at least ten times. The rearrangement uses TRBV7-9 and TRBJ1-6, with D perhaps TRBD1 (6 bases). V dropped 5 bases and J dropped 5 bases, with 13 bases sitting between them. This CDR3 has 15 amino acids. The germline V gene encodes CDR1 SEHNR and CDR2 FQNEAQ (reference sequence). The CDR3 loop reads CASSKQGGDNSPLHF. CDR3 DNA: TGTGCCAGCAGCAAACAGGGTGGCGATAATTCACCCCTCCACTTT.

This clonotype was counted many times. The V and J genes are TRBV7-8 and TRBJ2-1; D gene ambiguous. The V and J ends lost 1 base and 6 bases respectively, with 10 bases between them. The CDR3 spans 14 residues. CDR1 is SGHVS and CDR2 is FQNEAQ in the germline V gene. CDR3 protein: CASSLEEWRNEQFF. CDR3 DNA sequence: TGTGCCAGCAGCTTAGAGGAGTGGCGCAATGAGCAGTTCTTC.

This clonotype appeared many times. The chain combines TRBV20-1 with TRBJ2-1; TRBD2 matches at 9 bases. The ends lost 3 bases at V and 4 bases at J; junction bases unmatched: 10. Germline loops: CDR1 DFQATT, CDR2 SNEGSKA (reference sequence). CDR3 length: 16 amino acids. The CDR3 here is CSASAPGLAVYNEQFF. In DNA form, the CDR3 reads TGCAGTGCTAGTGCGCCGGGACTAGCAGTTTACAATGAGCAGTTCTTC.

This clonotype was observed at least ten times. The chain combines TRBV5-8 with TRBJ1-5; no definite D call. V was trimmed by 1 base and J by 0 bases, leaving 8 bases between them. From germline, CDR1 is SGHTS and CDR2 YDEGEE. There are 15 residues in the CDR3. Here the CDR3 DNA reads TGTGCCAGCAGCTTGCCACAGTATAGCAATCAGCCCCAGCATTTT. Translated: CASSLPQYSNQPQHF.